A single sample gave rise to the 30 T cell receptor beta chains below, sequenced in a study of blood T cell repertoires in COVID-19. Profiled with immunoSEQ multiplex PCR; TCRdb holds only in-frame clones, not every one. The sample comprises 180,000 or so clones, roughly four fifths of which are singletons, and 7.5% rests with the top ten. Sequencing was performed on PBMCs or T cells enriched from blood (not recorded which). These receptors all come from a man between 35 and 55 years old who had recovered from COVID-19.

In this sample, this clone turned up once. The gene calls are TRBV19 and TRBJ1-2, with D perhaps matching TRBD1 (6 bases). Trimming stripped 10 bases from V and 3 bases from J, with 15 bases between. Per the germline V gene, CDR1 is LNHDA and CDR2 is SQIVND (reference sequence). This CDR3 contains 13 residues. The DNA of the CDR3 is TGTGCCACCGGACAGACCTTGCACTATGGCTACACCTTC. Protein product: CATGQTLHYGYTF.

This chain links TRBV5-5 with TRBJ1-1, with 10 bases aligning to TRBD1. The CDR3 extends over 15 amino acids. Germline CDR1 SGHKS, CDR2 YYEKEE (reference sequence). V gave up 3 bases and J gave up 1 base; unmatched junction bases: 3. The CDR3 sequence is CASSWGQGSNTEAFF. DNA for the CDR3: TGTGCCAGCAGCTGGGGACAGGGGTCGAACACTGAAGCTTTCTTT.

This chain links TRBV7-9 with TRBJ1-5; 7 bases align to TRBD1. The CDR3 spans 14 residues. Germline CDR1 and CDR2: SEHNR and FQNEAQ (reference sequence). Losses at the gene ends were 5 bases for V and 7 bases for J; bases not matched to a gene: 8. Written as DNA, the CDR3 is TGTGCCAGCAGCCCCTATGACAGGGACCAGCCCCAGCATTTT. Translation: CASSPYDRDQPQHF.

V is TRBV4-3 and J is TRBJ2-3, with 10 bases aligning to TRBD1. Trimming took 4 bases from V and 1 from J; bases not matched to a gene: 5. Germline V gene lookup returns CDR1 LGHNA and CDR2 YSLEER. The CDR3 loop spans 16 amino acids. As DNA, the CDR3 is TGCGCCAGCAGCCTAAGGACAGGGGGACGCACAGATACGCAGTATTTT. This sequence encodes CASSLRTGGRTDTQYF.

This clone was seen a single time. The rearrangement links TRBV5-1 to TRBJ1-1; 9 nucleotides line up with TRBD1. Trimming took 4 bases from V and 3 from J; bases not matched to a gene: 13. The CDR3 runs to 17 residues. Germline V gene data show CDR1 as SGHRS and CDR2 as YFSETQ. CDR3 nucleotides: TGCGCCAGCAGCACCGGGACAGGGTTCGGCCTAGACACTGAAGCTTTCTTT. Protein sequence: CASSTGTGFGLDTEAFF.

The chain has TRBV5-1 and TRBJ2-5, with D possibly matching TRBD2 (6 bases). There are 15 residues in the CDR3. V was cut by 4 bases and J by 4 bases, with 17 bases left in between. The germline CDR1 and CDR2 sequences are SGHRS and YFSETQ. The CDR3 reads CASSPGSTGTETQYF. For the CDR3, the DNA is TGCGCCAGCAGCCCCGGGAGCACAGGAACAGAGACCCAGTACTTC.

This clone was seen a single time. The chain recombines TRBV7-2 with TRBJ1-1, with unresolved D. The V gene lost 2 bases and the J gene lost 2 bases, with 9 bases spanning the gap. The germline V gene has CDR1 SGHTA and CDR2 FQGNSA. CDR3 length: 14 amino acids. The CDR3 reads CASSLIRVNTEAFF. Written as DNA, the CDR3 is TGTGCCAGCAGCTTAATCCGGGTTAACACTGAAGCTTTCTTT.

The chain has TRBV3-1 (or the pseudogene TRBV3-2) and TRBJ1-1; a weak D match, TRBD1 (6 bases). The V end lost 3 bases, the J end lost 8 bases, and 10 bases lay between the germline ends. Per the germline V gene, CDR1 is LGHDT and CDR2 is YNNKEL (reference sequence). This CDR3 contains 12 residues. The CDR3 nucleotides read TGTGCCAGCAGCCACGACAGGCAAGAAGCTTTCTTT. Protein product: CASSHDRQEAFF.

The CDR3 reads CATRGQTPGNQPQHF. Here the CDR3 DNA reads TGTGCCACCAGGGGACAGACCCCCGGAAATCAGCCCCAGCATTTT. The chain combines TRBV24-1 with TRBJ1-5; 7 bases match TRBD1. The CDR3 loop spans 15 amino acids. V lost 7 bases and J lost 4; bases outside the gene matches: 9. Germline V lookup: CDR1 KGHDR, CDR2 SFDVKD.

This clone turned up a few times. The chain joins TRBV9 to TRBJ2-4; D not resolved. CDR3 length: 16 amino acids. The V end was cut by 3 bases, the J end by 0 bases, with 13 bases between. Germline loops: CDR1 SGDLS, CDR2 YYNGEE. The CDR3 loop reads CASSGYTYGAKNIQYF. The CDR3 nucleotides are TGTGCCAGCAGCGGATATACCTACGGAGCCAAAAACATTCAGTACTTC.

This sequence joins TRBV5-4 and TRBJ2-3; D call uncertain. Germline lookup yields CDR1 SGHNT and CDR2 YYREEE (reference sequence). This CDR3 comprises 13 residues. The V end lost 0 bases, the J end lost 4 bases, and 6 bases lay between the germline ends. Here the CDR3 DNA reads TGTGCCAGCAGCTTGGGGCCCCCAGATACGCAGTATTTT. Translating gives CASSLGPPDTQYF. Full variable domain (remainder filled in from reference TRBV5-4 and TRBJ2-3): ETGVTQSPTHLIKTRGQQVTLRCSSQSGHNTVSWYQQALGQGPQFIFQYYREEENGRGNFPPRFSGLQFPNYSSELNVNALELDDSALYLCASSLGPPDTQYFGPGTRLTVL.

This chain connects TRBV15 to TRBJ1-2, with unresolved D. The V gene's germline CDR1 is LNHNV and CDR2 YYDKDF (reference sequence). CDR3 length: 15 amino acids. V gave up 0 bases and J gave up 1 base, with 9 bases separating them. For the CDR3, the DNA is TGTGCCACCAGCAGAGAGAGAGGGAATAACTATGGCTACACCTTC. It is translated as CATSRERGNNYGYTF.

Only one count was recorded for this clone. This chain uses TRBV19 with TRBJ1-2, with 10 bases lining up with TRBD1. The CDR3 sequence is 15 residues long. J gave up 5 bases and V 6 bases, and 9 bases lay outside the gene matches. Looked up from germline, CDR1 is LNHDA and CDR2 is SQIVND (reference sequence). The CDR3: CASSNTGQGKYGYTF. DNA for the CDR3: TGTGCCAGTAGCAATACGGGACAGGGGAAGTATGGCTACACCTTC. The full variable domain, in which reference TRBV19 and TRBJ1-2 provide the parts outside the CDR3, is DGGITQSPKYLFRKEGQNVTLSCEQNLNHDAMYWYRQDPGQGLRLIYYSQIVNDFQKGDIAEGYSVSREKKESFPLTVTSAQKNPTAFYLCASSNTGQGKYGYTFGSGTRLTVV.

The J gene is TRBJ2-1, the V gene TRBV6-4; 8 bases fit TRBD1. CDR3 length equals 15 residues. Trimming cost V 4 bases and J 9 bases; bases outside gene matches: 11. Germline CDR1 reads MRHNA; CDR2 reads SNTAGT. The CDR3 region is CASSAGGRGWGEQFF. The CDR3 DNA reads as TGTGCCAGCAGTGCAGGGGGCCGAGGTTGGGGTGAGCAGTTCTTC.

The table lists this clone with a few counts. The gene calls are TRBV6-5 and TRBJ1-2; the D is unclear. This CDR3 has 11 residues. With 8 bases removed from V and 4 bases from J, the gap between germline ends came to 8 bases. Germline CDR1 reads MNHEY; CDR2 reads SVGAGI. As DNA, the CDR3 is TGTGCCAGCGGGAGCTCCTATGGCTACACCTTC. Translation gives CASGSSYGYTF.

The genes are TRBV20-1 and TRBJ1-2; maybe TRBD1 (5 bases). The germline V gene has CDR1 DFQATT and CDR2 SNEGSKA (reference sequence). With 4 bases removed from V and 2 bases from J, the gap between germline ends came to 5 bases. This CDR3 spans 11 amino acids. Written as DNA, the CDR3 is TGCAGTGCTACAGGGAACTATGGCTACACCTTC. Its translation is CSATGNYGYTF.

The rearrangement links TRBV7-3 to TRBJ2-6; D possibly corresponds to TRBD1 (6 bases). The CDR3 covers 15 residues. The V gene's germline CDR1 is SGHTA and CDR2 FQGTGA. Trimming cost V 7 bases and J 1 base, with 11 bases left between them. DNA for the CDR3: TGTGCCAGCACCGTTGGACAGTCTGGGGCCAACGTCCTGACTTTC. The encoded protein is CASTVGQSGANVLTF. The full variable domain, its missing parts supplied by reference TRBV7-3 and TRBJ2-6, is GAGVSQTPSNKVTEKGKYVELRCDPISGHTALYWYRQSLGQGPEFLIYFQGTGAADDSGLPNDRFFAVRPEGSVSTLKIQRTERGDSAVYLCASTVGQSGANVLTFGAGSRLTVL.

The genes are TRBV3-1 (or the pseudogene TRBV3-2) and TRBJ1-2; 10 bases map to TRBD1. The germline gives CDR1 LGHDT, CDR2 YNNKEL (reference sequence). J lost 2 bases, V lost 7 bases, and 7 bases had no gene match. This CDR3 spans 15 amino acids. CDR3 sequence (DNA): TGTGCCAGCACCCGAGGGACAGGGGACAACTATGGCTACACCTTC. This sequence encodes CASTRGTGDNYGYTF.

V is TRBV28 and J is TRBJ1-2; D is undetermined. CDR1 MDHEN and CDR2 SYDVKM come from the germline V gene. V was pared by 5 bases and J by 2 bases, with 15 bases between. The CDR3 has 15 residues. The CDR3 spells CASSTPVRNNYGYTF. The CDR3, as DNA: TGTGCCAGCAGTACTCCCGTGAGGAACAACTATGGCTACACCTTC.

A few counts support this clone. The chain carries TRBV29-1 and TRBJ2-4, with 7 bases fitting TRBD1. The CDR3 sequence is 17 residues long. Germline assignment: CDR1 SQVTM and CDR2 ANQGSEA. Trimming took 4 bases from V and 7 from J; bases not matched to a gene: 19. The DNA of the CDR3 is TGCAGCGTTGTAGCAGGGGGTGACGACTCTGTGCCGAACATTCAGTACTTC. Protein product: CSVVAGGDDSVPNIQYF. The full variable domain, in which reference TRBV29-1 and TRBJ2-4 provide the parts outside the CDR3, is SAVISQKPSRDICQRGTSLTIQCQVDSQVTMMFWYRQQPGQSLTLIATANQGSEATYESGFVIDKFPISRPNLTFSTLTVSNMSPEDSSIYLCSVVAGGDDSVPNIQYFGAGTRLSVL.

This clone appeared a single time. This chain connects TRBV3-1 (or the pseudogene TRBV3-2) to TRBJ1-5; 7 nucleotides line up with TRBD1. Germline CDR1 and CDR2: LGHDT and YNNKEL (reference sequence). The CDR3 has 14 amino acids. Trimming took 5 bases from V and 6 from J; bases not matched to a gene: 7. This CDR3 is CASSLGAGGQPQHF. Here the CDR3 DNA reads TGTGCCAGCAGCTTGGGGGCAGGGGGTCAGCCCCAGCATTTT.

The V gene is TRBV18, the J gene TRBJ2-2, with a tentative D call TRBD1 (5 bases). V gave up 3 bases and J gave up 8 bases, with 13 bases separating them. CDR3 length: 14 residues. The germline CDR1 and CDR2 sequences are KGHSH and LQKENI. For the CDR3, the DNA is TGTGCCAGCTCACCTCCCGGCAGGGAAGGGGAGCTGTTTTTT. Translating it yields CASSPPGREGELFF. Filled out from reference TRBV18 and TRBJ2-2, the complete variable domain reads NAGVMQNPRHLVRRRGQEARLRCSPMKGHSHVYWYRQLPEEGLKFMVYLQKENIIDESGMPKERFSAEFPKEGPSILRIQQVVRGDSAAYFCASSPPGREGELFFGEGSRLTVL.

The rearrangement joins TRBV7-8 to TRBJ2-5; a possible D gene is TRBD2 (5 bases). Trimming removed 2 bases from V and 4 bases from J, with 17 bases in between. The CDR3 consists of 16 residues. Germline V CDR1 and CDR2: SGHVS, FQNEAQ. Here the CDR3 reads CASSLTRIPRGETQYF. The CDR3 DNA reads TGTGCCAGCAGCTTAACGAGAATCCCTCGGGGAGAGACCCAGTACTTC.

The chain recombines TRBV19 with TRBJ1-2, with D possibly matching TRBD1 (6 bases). Between the trimmed V and J ends, which lost 7 bases and 0 bases, there was a span of 15 bases. CDR3 length: 15 residues. In germline, CDR1 is LNHDA, CDR2 SQIVND (reference sequence). CDR3 sequence: CASTMSGAANYGYTF. Here the CDR3 DNA reads TGTGCCAGTACCATGTCAGGGGCAGCTAACTATGGCTACACCTTC.

This chain uses TRBV18 with TRBJ2-1, with TRBD2 identical over 8 bases. The V and J ends lost 3 bases and 10 bases, in that order; junction bases with no gene match: 14. Germline V CDR1 and CDR2: KGHSH, LQKENI. The CDR3 extends over 16 amino acids. The DNA of the CDR3 is TGTGCCAGCTCACCCATCGGGACTAGTTCAAGTCGGGAGCAGTTCTTC. Amino acid sequence: CASSPIGTSSSREQFF.

The rearrangement uses TRBV4-1 and TRBJ2-3; 11 nucleotides match TRBD1. The CDR3 runs to 17 residues. Per germline, CDR1 MGHRA and CDR2 YSYEKL. V was clipped by 4 bases and J by 1 base; unmatched bases: 7. This chain's CDR3 is CASSLLWTGGGTDTQYF. The CDR3 DNA sequence: TGCGCCAGCAGCCTCCTCTGGACAGGGGGCGGCACAGATACGCAGTATTTT.

The V and J genes are TRBV2 and TRBJ1-5; no firm D call. CDR1 is SNHLY, CDR2 FYNNEI, per germline. V lost 4 bases to trimming and J lost 2 bases, with 12 bases between them. The CDR3 totals 15 residues. In DNA form, the CDR3 reads TGTGCCAGCAGTGGCGCACAGATCCGCAATCAGCCCCAGCATTTT. Translated: CASSGAQIRNQPQHF. The variable domain in full, with the rest retrieved from reference TRBV2 and TRBJ1-5, is EPEVTQTPSHQVTQMGQEVILRCVPISNHLYFYWYRQILGQKVEFLVSFYNNEISEKSEIFDDQFSVERPDGSNFTLKIRSTKLEDSAMYFCASSGAQIRNQPQHFGDGTRLSIL.

This chain uses TRBV2 with TRBJ1-2; tentative D call: TRBD1 (6 bases). The ends were cut back, 3 bases at V and 7 bases at J, with 15 bases in the middle. The germline V gene has CDR1 SNHLY and CDR2 FYNNEI. The CDR3 totals 14 residues. CDR3 region: CASSEQGRMGGYTF. The CDR3 DNA reads TGTGCCAGCAGTGAGCAGGGGCGCATGGGTGGCTACACCTTC.

This sequence joins TRBV11-2 and TRBJ2-7; weak D call: TRBD2 (6 bases). This CDR3 comprises 16 residues. The V gene lost 5 bases and the J gene lost 6 bases, with 23 bases spanning the gap. Germline V gene sequence: CDR1 SGHAT, CDR2 FQNNGV. CDR3 coding DNA: TGTGCCAGCAGCCCGCGCGGGACTTCGGACCCCGGCGAGCAGTACTTC. Its protein is CASSPRGTSDPGEQYF.

This clone was seen only once. The chain links TRBV7-9 to TRBJ2-2; possible D gene TRBD2, 5 bases. Germline V lookup: CDR1 SEHNR, CDR2 FQNEAQ (reference sequence). With 5 bases removed from V and 4 bases from J, the gap between germline ends came to 17 bases. This CDR3 contains 16 residues. CDR3 bases: TGTGCCAGCAGCCCCCCCGCAACGGGGTCCACCGGGGAGCTGTTTTTT. It is translated as CASSPPATGSTGELFF.